This T cell receptor beta chain was sequenced in a study of tumor and adjacent non-tumor tissue in lung cancer. Across the whole study: There were 11 to 13 adenocarcinoma, a couple of squamous cell carcinoma and 1 small cell lung cancer cases. Some 3.9 million productive TCRbeta reads were obtained per sample on average.

The library came from three nested PCR rounds adapted from ARM-PCR protocols. TCRdb itself ran the multiplex PCR reads through MiXCR, one entry per CDR3 protein. The sample consists of some 70,000 distinct CDR3 sequences, roughly 75% of them appearing once. V dropped 1 base and J dropped 6 bases, with 9 bases sitting between them. Germline CDR1 is GTSNPN and CDR2 is SVGIG (reference sequence). The CDR3 length is 13 residues. This clonotype was seen a handful of times. RNA was extracted from bulk tissue without any cell sorting. The normal lung tissue was taken more than 3 cm from the tumor edge. Chemotherapy-naive patients with new lung cancer underwent thoracic surgery in China, August–late 2014.

The V call is TRBV30, the J call TRBJ2-2; D gene unclear. The sequence was obtained from a woman in her 50s with non-small cell lung cancer. Source material: distant non-tumor lung tissue. CDR3: CAWSAVYAGELFF. The DNA for the CDR3 is TGTGCCTGGAGTGCAGTCTACGCCGGGGAGCTGTTTTTT.